A single sample is the source of the 3 T cell receptor beta chains below, sequenced in a study of cytomegalovirus exposure and HLA in healthy donors. In the PCR, 60 Vbeta and 13 Jbeta primers were used. Libraries were prepared by immunoSEQ multiplex PCR; TCRdb keeps only in-frame clonotypes and omits some of them. The repertoire has some 170,000 clones, less than 85% of them found once; the top ten carry about 4.5%. The sample consisted of PBMCs. These receptors originate from a man aged 40-49 years in good health and CMV-seronegative.

The CDR3 DNA follows: TGTGCCTCCAGACAGGGCTCCTACGAGCAGTACTTC. Translation gives CASRQGSYEQYF. The chain combines TRBV30 with TRBJ2-7; 7 bases agree with TRBD1. The CDR3 runs to 12 residues. V lost 7 bases, J lost 0 bases, and 3 bases stayed unmatched. CDR1 is GTSNPN, CDR2 SVGIG, per germline (reference sequence).

This clone was detected a few times. The chain has TRBV28 and TRBJ1-2, with D possibly being TRBD1 (5 bases). Deletions cut 4 bases from V and 6 bases from J, with 15 bases between. The CDR3 is made up of 14 amino acids. CDR1 and CDR2 (germline): MDHEN, SYDVKM. The CDR3 DNA reads TGTGCCAGCAGTTCCCCTCCAGGGTTGGATGGCTACACCTTC. Encoded protein: CASSSPPGLDGYTF.

The V and J genes are TRBV21-1 and TRBJ2-2; the table's TRBD2 call for D was not verified on the DNA. TRBV21-1 is designated a pseudogene. CDR3 length equals 19 residues. CDR3 sequence (DNA): TGTGCCAGCAGCAAGGCTCGCGGGACTAGCGGGAGGGTGGGCGGGGAGCTGTTTTTT. It translates to CASSKARGTSGRVGGELFF.